The 23 T cell receptor beta chains reported below all come from one sample, sequenced in a study of blood T cells in healthy people across ages. Primed by a sample-barcoded 5' primer and a J-beta primer mix, a second PCR proceeded for 7 to 11 cycles. Each CDR3 protein is one row after TCRdb ran MiXCR on the 5' RACE reads. The data contain roughly 1,800,000 distinct CDR3 sequences, around half of them seen just once; the ten biggest clones take up over 2%. Sequences were obtained from blood. All receptors derive from a woman aged 40 to 50 in good health.

This chain connects TRBV28 to TRBJ2-7; TRBD1 matches at 8 bases. The CDR3 runs to 15 residues. The germline gives CDR1 MDHEN, CDR2 SYDVKM. The junction had 9 bases not matched to a gene; V was cut back by 6 bases and J by 2 bases. CDR3: CASRQTGARTYEQYF. The CDR3 DNA follows: TGTGCCAGCAGGCAGACAGGGGCGAGGACCTACGAGCAGTACTTC.

The CDR3 sequence: CASSQEYPVVAGTQETQYF. As DNA, the CDR3 is TGTGCCAGCAGCCAAGAGTATCCGGTGGTAGCGGGGACTCAAGAGACCCAGTACTTC. The chain uses TRBV3-1 and TRBJ2-5; 8 bases line up with TRBD2. In germline, CDR1 is LGHDT, CDR2 YNNKEL (reference sequence). CDR3 size: 19 residues. Trimming cost V 0 bases and J 2 bases; bases outside gene matches: 14.

The CDR3 DNA is TGCGCCAGCAGCCAGCAGGGGAAAGGGACCCCAAGCACAGATACGCAGTATTTT. Encoded protein: CASSQQGKGTPSTDTQYF. The chain has TRBV4-3 and TRBJ2-3, with D perhaps matching TRBD1 (6 bases). CDR1 LGHNA and CDR2 YSLEER come from the germline V gene. CDR3 size: 18 residues. The V end was cut by 3 bases, the J end by 0 bases, with 19 bases between.

This sequence joins TRBV2 and TRBJ1-2; perhaps TRBD1 as D (5 bases). CDR1 and CDR2 from the germline V gene are SNHLY and FYNNEI. V lost 9 bases to trimming and J lost 4 bases, with 18 bases between them. This CDR3 region has 14 residues. In DNA, the CDR3 is TGTGCCAGTAAGAAGGGGATGCCGTCCTATGGCTACACCTTC. Translating it yields CASKKGMPSYGYTF.

This chain uses TRBV7-3 with TRBJ2-2; no clear D gene. Germline CDR1 and CDR2: SGHTA and FQGTGA. The CDR3 is 15 amino acids. The germline V and J ends were trimmed by 4 bases and 4 bases, with 13 bases remaining between them. CDR3 bases: TGTGCCAGCAGCTCCGAAAGCCTTCCCACCGGGGAGCTGTTTTTT. Translated, it gives CASSSESLPTGELFF.

This clonotype has more than one count but fewer than ten. This chain links TRBV27 with TRBJ1-2, with TRBD1 matching 10 bases. Germline-derived CDR1 and CDR2 are MNHEY and SMNVEV (reference sequence). CDR3 size: 15 residues. The ends lost 5 bases at V and 8 bases at J; junction bases unmatched: 11. The CDR3 sequence is CASSPLGQGEKGYTF. CDR3 coding DNA: TGTGCCAGCAGTCCCCTCGGACAGGGGGAGAAGGGCTACACCTTC.

The J gene is TRBJ2-3, the V gene TRBV27; the D call may be TRBD1 or TRBD2 (6 bases each). Trimming removed 7 bases at V and 2 bases at J, with 13 bases between. The length of the CDR3 is 14 residues. Germline V gene sequence: CDR1 MNHEY, CDR2 SMNVEV (reference sequence). The CDR3 loop reads CASTPRGATDTQYF. The CDR3 DNA follows: TGTGCCAGCACCCCGAGGGGGGCCACAGATACGCAGTATTTT.

V gene TRBV4-1 combines with J gene TRBJ2-1; the D gene is possibly TRBD2 (6 bases). V was clipped by 4 bases and J by 6 bases, with 13 bases between them. Per the germline V gene, CDR1 is MGHRA and CDR2 is YSYEKL. The CDR3 is made up of 14 amino acids. The CDR3, as DNA: TGCGCCAGCAGCCTGATTCTGCGGGGCAATGAGCAGTTCTTC. This translates into CASSLILRGNEQFF.

The V gene is TRBV6-2 or TRBV6-3, the J gene TRBJ2-7, with 9 bases matching TRBD1. The CDR3 is made up of 17 amino acids. Losses at the gene ends were 0 bases for V and 2 bases for J; bases not matched to a gene: 8. CDR1 and CDR2 (germline): MNHEY, SVGEGT. In nucleotides, the CDR3 is TGTGCCAGCAGTTACTCGATCGACAGGGGGATCCCCTACGAGCAGTACTTC. This codes for CASSYSIDRGIPYEQYF.

This CDR3 reads CASSLSDYNEQFF. CDR3 DNA sequence: TGTGCCAGCAGTTTATCGGACTACAATGAGCAGTTCTTC. This chain uses TRBV27 with TRBJ2-1; D not resolved. Germline V CDR1 and CDR2: MNHEY, SMNVEV (reference sequence). Trimming took off 0 bases at V and 3 bases at J, with 3 bases between the two ends. The length of the CDR3 is 13 residues.

V and J are TRBV6-1 and TRBJ2-1; D might be TRBD2 (7 bases). The CDR3 totals 16 residues. V shed 5 bases and J shed 8 bases, with 22 bases lying between them. Germline CDR1 is MNHNS and CDR2 is SASEGT. DNA of the CDR3: TGTGCCAGCAGTCGAATCGCCGGGGGGCCAGCTCATGAGCAGTTCTTC. It translates to CASSRIAGGPAHEQFF.

This clonotype was counted a few times. The V gene is TRBV7-6, the J gene TRBJ1-2; 7 bases agree with TRBD1. This CDR3 is built from 14 residues. Unmatched junction bases numbered 7, after V lost 1 base and J lost 8 bases. CDR1 and CDR2 (germline): SGHVS, FNYEAQ. CDR3 region: CASSLGTGARGYTF. The CDR3 DNA is TGTGCCAGCAGCTTAGGAACAGGGGCTCGGGGCTACACCTTC.

In its sample, this clonotype was seen a few times. This sequence joins TRBV10-3 and TRBJ2-5; no clear D. The germline V and J ends were trimmed by 2 bases and 4 bases, with 17 bases remaining between them. Germline V gives CDR1 ENHRY, CDR2 SYGVKD. The CDR3 totals 16 residues. The CDR3 region is CAISEPEGMTPETQYF. As DNA, the CDR3 is TGTGCCATCAGTGAGCCAGAAGGCATGACCCCAGAGACCCAGTACTTC.

The rearrangement uses TRBV3-1 and TRBJ1-6, with D perhaps TRBD1 (5 bases). Trimming stripped 4 bases from V and 2 bases from J, with 12 bases between. The CDR3 is 16 amino acids. From germline, CDR1 is LGHDT and CDR2 YNNKEL (reference sequence). CDR3 in DNA: TGTGCCAGCAGCCCCCAGGGAGGCACCTATAATTCACCCCTCCACTTT. It specifies CASSPQGGTYNSPLHF.

This clonotype was counted a single time. This sequence joins TRBV12-3 or TRBV12-4 and TRBJ2-5, with D uncertain. Trimming took off 6 bases at V and 2 bases at J, with 13 bases between the two ends. CDR3 length equals 14 residues. This chain's CDR3 is CASRGGGLQETQYF. The CDR3 DNA follows: TGTGCCAGCAGAGGTGGTGGCCTTCAAGAGACCCAGTACTTC.

The table lists this clonotype with a few counts. The chain recombines TRBV27 with TRBJ2-1; the match to TRBD1 covers 7 bases. V was pared by 8 bases and J by 2 bases, with 3 bases of the junction left unmatched. CDR1 is MNHEY, CDR2 SMNVEV, per germline (reference sequence). CDR3 size: 13 residues. Here the CDR3 reads CASLDRAYNEQFF. CDR3 DNA: TGTGCCAGCCTTGACAGGGCCTACAATGAGCAGTTCTTC.

About this clonotype: Germline and junction disagree at one end, which may indicate a read error. V usage is TRBV13 and J usage is TRBJ1-1; the D gene is possibly TRBD1 (5 bases). This CDR3 spans 19 amino acids. CDR1 PRHDT and CDR2 FYEKMQ come from the germline V gene (reference sequence). The CDR3 DNA reads as TGTGCCAGCAGCTCTCGTATCGGGGACCCAGATTGGATGAACACGGAAGCTTTCTTT. This gives the protein CASSSRIGDPDWMNTEAFF.

This clonotype was seen a handful of times. J is TRBJ2-3 and V is TRBV9; the match to TRBD2 covers 8 bases. Unmatched junction bases numbered 6, after V lost 4 bases and J lost 2 bases. Germline loops: CDR1 SGDLS, CDR2 YYNGEE. The CDR3 consists of 15 residues. CDR3 coding DNA: TGTGCCAGCAGCACCAGACTAGCGAACACAGATACGCAGTATTTT. Amino acid sequence: CASSTRLANTDTQYF.

This chain connects TRBV7-8 to TRBJ2-7; D may be TRBD1 (6 bases). The CDR3 has 18 residues. Trimming stripped 2 bases from V and 6 bases from J, with 26 bases between. Looked up from germline, CDR1 is SGHVS and CDR2 is FQNEAQ. DNA of the CDR3: TGTGCCAGCAGCTTACTTAACTACGCAGTGGGCAGGGGATCCGAGCAGTACTTC. Translating it yields CASSLLNYAVGRGSEQYF. Complete variable domain (other parts from reference TRBV7-8 and TRBJ2-7): GAGVSQSPRYKVAKRGQDVALRCDPISGHVSLFWYQQALGQGPEFLTYFQNEAQLDKSGLPSDRFFAERPEGSVSTLKIQRTQQEDSAVYLCASSLLNYAVGRGSEQYFGPGTRLTVT.

This clonotype occurred many times. J is TRBJ2-7 and V is TRBV7-2; 8 bases map to TRBD2. The CDR3 has 14 amino acids. The trim removed 9 bases at V and 4 bases at J, leaving 11 bases unmatched. Looked up from germline, CDR1 is SGHTA and CDR2 is FQGNSA. The CDR3 sequence: CASAGPTSAYEQYF. CDR3 sequence (DNA): TGTGCCAGTGCTGGACCGACTAGCGCTTACGAGCAGTACTTC.

CDR3 region: CASSLLRGTGEFYNEQFF. CDR3 nucleotides: TGTGCCAGCAGTTTATTAAGAGGGACAGGGGAATTCTACAATGAGCAGTTCTTC. The genes are TRBV28 and TRBJ2-1; 10 nucleotides line up with TRBD1. The trim removed 1 base at V and 3 bases at J, leaving 9 bases unmatched. This CDR3 is 18 amino acids long. The germline V gene has CDR1 MDHEN and CDR2 SYDVKM.

This clonotype has more than one count but fewer than ten. This chain uses TRBV20-1 with TRBJ1-4, with 10 bases fitting TRBD1. The junction had 3 bases not matched to a gene; V was cut back by 1 base and J by 7 bases. The CDR3 is made up of 14 amino acids. Germline lookup yields CDR1 DFQATT and CDR2 SNEGSKA (reference sequence). The CDR3 is CSARGDRGVEKLFF. The CDR3 nucleotides are TGCAGTGCTAGAGGGGACAGGGGAGTTGAAAAACTGTTTTTT.

This clonotype was seen only once. V usage is TRBV20-1 and J usage is TRBJ1-4; perhaps TRBD1 as D (6 bases). The V end was cut by 5 bases, the J end by 7 bases, with 17 bases between. This CDR3 region has 14 residues. Germline values: CDR1 DFQATT, CDR2 SNEGSKA (reference sequence). CDR3 loop: CSAFTQGKGEKLFF. The CDR3 coding sequence is TGCAGTGCTTTTACCCAGGGGAAGGGTGAAAAACTGTTTTTT.